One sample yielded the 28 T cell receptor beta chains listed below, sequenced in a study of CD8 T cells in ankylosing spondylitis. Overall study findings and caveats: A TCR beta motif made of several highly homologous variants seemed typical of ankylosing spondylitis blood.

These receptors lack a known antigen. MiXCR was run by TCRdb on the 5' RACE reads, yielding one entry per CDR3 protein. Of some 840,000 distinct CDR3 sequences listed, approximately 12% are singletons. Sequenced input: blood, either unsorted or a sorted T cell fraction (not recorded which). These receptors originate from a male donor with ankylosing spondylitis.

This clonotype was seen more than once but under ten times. The CDR3 loop reads CAISEGAEVADTQYF. In DNA form, the CDR3 reads TGTGCCATCAGTGAAGGGGCCGAGGTAGCAGATACGCAGTATTTT. The rearrangement joins TRBV10-3 to TRBJ2-3; possible D gene TRBD1, 5 bases. Trimming took 3 bases from V and 4 from J, leaving 14 bases between them. This CDR3 spans 15 amino acids. Germline CDR1 and CDR2: ENHRY and SYGVKD.

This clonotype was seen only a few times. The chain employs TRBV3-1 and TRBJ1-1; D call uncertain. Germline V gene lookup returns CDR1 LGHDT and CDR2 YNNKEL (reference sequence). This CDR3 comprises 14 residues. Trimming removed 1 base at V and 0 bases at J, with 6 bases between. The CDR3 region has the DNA TGTGCCAGCAGCCAAGTTTCGGTGAACACTGAAGCTTTCTTT. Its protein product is CASSQVSVNTEAFF.

The CDR3 region has the DNA TGTGCCAGCAGTTTGGCACAGAATAATGAAAAACTGTTTTTT. It translates to CASSLAQNNEKLFF. The rearrangement links TRBV12-3 or TRBV12-4 to TRBJ1-4; no clear D gene. The CDR3 consists of 14 residues. Trimming pared 3 bases from V and 4 bases from J, leaving 9 bases between.

CDR3 protein: CASSLLTGAHEQYF. Here the CDR3 DNA reads TGCGCCAGCAGCTTATTGACAGGTGCCCACGAGCAGTACTTC. The chain uses TRBV5-1 and TRBJ2-7; D is perhaps TRBD1 (6 bases). The germline V and J ends were trimmed by 2 bases and 5 bases, with 14 bases remaining between them. Per germline, CDR1 SGHRS and CDR2 YFSETQ. The CDR3 is made up of 14 amino acids. Variable domain in full (rest from reference TRBV5-1 and TRBJ2-7): KAGVTQTPRYLIKTRGQQVTLSCSPISGHRSVSWYQQTPGQGLQFLFEYFSETQRNKGNFPGRFSGRQFSNSRSEMNVSTLELGDSALYLCASSLLTGAHEQYFGPGTRLTVT.

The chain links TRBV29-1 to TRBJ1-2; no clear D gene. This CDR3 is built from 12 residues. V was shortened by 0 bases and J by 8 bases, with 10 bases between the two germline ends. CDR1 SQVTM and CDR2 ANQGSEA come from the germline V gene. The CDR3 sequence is CSVEDLLWGYTF. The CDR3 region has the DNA TGCAGCGTTGAAGATTTACTCTGGGGCTACACCTTC.

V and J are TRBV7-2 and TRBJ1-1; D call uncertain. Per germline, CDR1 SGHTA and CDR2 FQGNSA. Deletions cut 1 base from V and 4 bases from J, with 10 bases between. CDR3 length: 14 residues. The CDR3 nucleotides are TGTGCCAGCAGCTTAGGAGGCCAGCCCACTGAAGCTTTCTTT. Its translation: CASSLGGQPTEAFF.

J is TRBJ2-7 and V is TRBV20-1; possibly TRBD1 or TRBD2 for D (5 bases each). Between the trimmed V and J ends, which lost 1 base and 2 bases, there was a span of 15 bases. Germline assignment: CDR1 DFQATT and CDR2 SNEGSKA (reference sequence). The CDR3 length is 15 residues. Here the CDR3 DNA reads TGCAGTGCTAGAGGCGTCCGGGGCATCACCTACGAGCAGTACTTC. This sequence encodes CSARGVRGITYEQYF.

CDR3 DNA sequence: TGTGCCAGCAGTTACCCGGGTCTGCGGGAGGAAAGAGAGCAGTTCTTC. This gives the protein CASSYPGLREEREQFF. V is TRBV6-2 or TRBV6-3 and J is TRBJ2-1, with TRBD2 matching over 8 bases. V dropped 2 bases and J dropped 10; count of bases not matched to a gene: 13. Germline CDR1 reads MNHEY; CDR2 reads SVGEGT. The CDR3 consists of 16 residues.

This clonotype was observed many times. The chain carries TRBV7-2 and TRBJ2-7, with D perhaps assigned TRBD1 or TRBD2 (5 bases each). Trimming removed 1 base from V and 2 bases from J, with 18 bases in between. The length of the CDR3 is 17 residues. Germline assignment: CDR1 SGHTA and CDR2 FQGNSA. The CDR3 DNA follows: TGTGCCAGCAGCTTAGGAATCGGGGCAGGCCGGGCCTACGAGCAGTACTTC. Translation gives CASSLGIGAGRAYEQYF.

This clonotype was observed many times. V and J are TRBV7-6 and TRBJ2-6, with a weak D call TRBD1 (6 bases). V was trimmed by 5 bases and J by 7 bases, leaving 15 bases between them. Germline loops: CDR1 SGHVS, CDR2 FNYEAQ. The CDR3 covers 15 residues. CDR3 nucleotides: TGTGCCAGCAGCCCAAGGGGGACCCGAGCCAACGTCCTGACTTTC. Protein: CASSPRGTRANVLTF.

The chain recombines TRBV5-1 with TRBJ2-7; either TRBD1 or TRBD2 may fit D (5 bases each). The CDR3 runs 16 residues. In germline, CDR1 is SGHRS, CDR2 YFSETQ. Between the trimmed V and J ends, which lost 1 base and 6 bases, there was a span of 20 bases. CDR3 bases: TGCGCCAGCAGCTTGATGTCAGCAGAGGGGCCTGGCGAGCAGTACTTC. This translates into CASSLMSAEGPGEQYF.

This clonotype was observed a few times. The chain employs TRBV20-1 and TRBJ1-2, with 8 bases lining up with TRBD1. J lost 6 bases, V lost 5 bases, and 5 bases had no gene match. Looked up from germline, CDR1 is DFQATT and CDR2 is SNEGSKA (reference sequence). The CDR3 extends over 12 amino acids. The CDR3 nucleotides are TGCAGTGCTTCGGACAGGGTGGATGGCTACACCTTC. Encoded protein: CSASDRVDGYTF.

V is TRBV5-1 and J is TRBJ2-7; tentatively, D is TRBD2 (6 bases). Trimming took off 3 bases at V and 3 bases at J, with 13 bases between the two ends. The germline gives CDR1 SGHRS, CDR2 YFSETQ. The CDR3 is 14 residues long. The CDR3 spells CASSSGWGGYEQYF. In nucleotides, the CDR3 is TGCGCCAGCAGCTCCGGATGGGGAGGCTACGAGCAGTACTTC.

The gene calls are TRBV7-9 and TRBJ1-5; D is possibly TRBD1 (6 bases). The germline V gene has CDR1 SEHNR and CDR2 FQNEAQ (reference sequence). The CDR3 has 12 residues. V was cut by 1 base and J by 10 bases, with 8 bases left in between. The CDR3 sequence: CASSLEGGPQHF. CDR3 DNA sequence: TGTGCCAGCAGCTTAGAGGGGGGACCCCAGCATTTT. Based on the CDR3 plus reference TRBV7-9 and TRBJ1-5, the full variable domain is DTGVSQNPRHKITKRGQNVTFRCDPISEHNRLYWYRQTLGQGPEFLTYFQNEAQLEKSRLLSDRFSAERPKGSFSTLEIQRTEQGDSAMYLCASSLEGGPQHFGDGTRLSIL.

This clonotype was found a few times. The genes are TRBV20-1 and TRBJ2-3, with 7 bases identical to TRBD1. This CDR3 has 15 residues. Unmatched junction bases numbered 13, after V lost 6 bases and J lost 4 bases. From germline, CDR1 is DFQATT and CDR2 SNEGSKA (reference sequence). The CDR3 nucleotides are TGCAGTGCCACCGAAAACAGGGGTTTTGCAGATACGCAGTATTTT. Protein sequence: CSATENRGFADTQYF.

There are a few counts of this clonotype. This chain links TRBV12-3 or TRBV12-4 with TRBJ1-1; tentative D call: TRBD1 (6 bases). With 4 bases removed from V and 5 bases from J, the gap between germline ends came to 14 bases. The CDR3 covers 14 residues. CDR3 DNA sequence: TGTGCCAGCAGTTCGGCCGACAGGACGACTGAAGCTTTCTTT. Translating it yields CASSSADRTTEAFF.

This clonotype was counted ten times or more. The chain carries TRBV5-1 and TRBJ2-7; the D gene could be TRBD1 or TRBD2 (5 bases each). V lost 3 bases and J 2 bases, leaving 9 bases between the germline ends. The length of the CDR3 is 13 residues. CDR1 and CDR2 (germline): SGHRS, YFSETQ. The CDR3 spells CASSWDGPYEQYF. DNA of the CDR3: TGCGCCAGCAGCTGGGACGGCCCCTACGAGCAGTACTTC.

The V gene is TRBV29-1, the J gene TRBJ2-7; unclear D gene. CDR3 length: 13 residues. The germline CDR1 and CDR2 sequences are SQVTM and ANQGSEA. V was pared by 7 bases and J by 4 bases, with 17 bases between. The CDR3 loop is CSASGGLGYEQYF. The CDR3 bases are TGCAGCGCCTCTGGCGGCCTGGGTTACGAGCAGTACTTC.

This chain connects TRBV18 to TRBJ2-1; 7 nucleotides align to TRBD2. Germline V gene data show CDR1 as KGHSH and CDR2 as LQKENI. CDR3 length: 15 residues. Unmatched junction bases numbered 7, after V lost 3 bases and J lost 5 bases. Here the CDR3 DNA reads TGTGCCAGCTCACCGTTATTGAGCGGGGACAATGAGCAGTTCTTC. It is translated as CASSPLLSGDNEQFF. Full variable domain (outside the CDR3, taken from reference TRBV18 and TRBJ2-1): NAGVMQNPRHLVRRRGQEARLRCSPMKGHSHVYWYRQLPEEGLKFMVYLQKENIIDESGMPKERFSAEFPKEGPSILRIQQVVRGDSAAYFCASSPLLSGDNEQFFGPGTRLTVL.

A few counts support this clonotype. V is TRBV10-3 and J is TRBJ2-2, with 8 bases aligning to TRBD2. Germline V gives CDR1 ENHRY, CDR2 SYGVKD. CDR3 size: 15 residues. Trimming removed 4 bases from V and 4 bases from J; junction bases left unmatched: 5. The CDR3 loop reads CAISGPSGSTGELFF. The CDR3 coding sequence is TGTGCCATCAGTGGACCGAGCGGGAGCACCGGGGAGCTGTTTTTT.

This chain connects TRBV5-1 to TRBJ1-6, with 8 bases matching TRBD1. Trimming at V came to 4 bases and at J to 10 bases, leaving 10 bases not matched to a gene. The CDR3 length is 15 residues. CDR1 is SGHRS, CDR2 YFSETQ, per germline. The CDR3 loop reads CASSTGQGLESPLHF. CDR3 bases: TGCGCCAGCAGCACCGGACAGGGCCTTGAGTCACCCCTCCACTTT.

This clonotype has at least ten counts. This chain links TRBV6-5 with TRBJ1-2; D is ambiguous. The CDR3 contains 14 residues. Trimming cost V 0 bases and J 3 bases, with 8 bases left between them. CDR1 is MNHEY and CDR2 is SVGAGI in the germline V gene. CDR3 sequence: CASSYSVGYYGYTF. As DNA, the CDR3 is TGTGCCAGCAGTTACTCTGTCGGATACTATGGCTACACCTTC.

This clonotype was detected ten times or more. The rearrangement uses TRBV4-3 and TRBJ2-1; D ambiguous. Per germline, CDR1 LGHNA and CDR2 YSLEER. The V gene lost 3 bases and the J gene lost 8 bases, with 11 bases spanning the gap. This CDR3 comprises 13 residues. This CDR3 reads CASSQQTGYEQFF. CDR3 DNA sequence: TGCGCCAGCAGCCAGCAGACGGGTTATGAGCAGTTCTTC.

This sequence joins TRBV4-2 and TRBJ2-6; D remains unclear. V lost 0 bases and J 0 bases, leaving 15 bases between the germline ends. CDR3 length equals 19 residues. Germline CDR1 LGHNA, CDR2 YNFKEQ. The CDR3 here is CASSQEIIGSHSGANVLTF. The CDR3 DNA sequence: TGTGCCAGCAGCCAAGAAATAATCGGATCGCACTCTGGGGCCAACGTCCTGACTTTC.

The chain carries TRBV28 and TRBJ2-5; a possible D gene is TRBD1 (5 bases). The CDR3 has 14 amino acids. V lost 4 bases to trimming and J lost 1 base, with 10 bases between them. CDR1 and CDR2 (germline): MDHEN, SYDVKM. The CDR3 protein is CASSYYQGQETQYF. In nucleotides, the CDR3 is TGTGCCAGCAGTTATTACCAGGGCCAAGAGACCCAGTACTTC.

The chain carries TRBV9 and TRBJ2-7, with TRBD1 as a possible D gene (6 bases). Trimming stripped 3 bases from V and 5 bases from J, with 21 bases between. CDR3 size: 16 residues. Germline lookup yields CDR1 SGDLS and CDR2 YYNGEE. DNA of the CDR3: TGTGCCAGCAGCGCCCAGGGGTGGACCTCGATCAACGAGCAGTACTTC. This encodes CASSAQGWTSINEQYF.

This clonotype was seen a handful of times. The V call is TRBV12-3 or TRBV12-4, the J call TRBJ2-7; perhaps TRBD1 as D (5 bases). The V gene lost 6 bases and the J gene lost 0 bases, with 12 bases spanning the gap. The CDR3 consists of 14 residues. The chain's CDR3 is CASSPRGVSYEQYF. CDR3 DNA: TGTGCCAGCAGCCCAAGGGGCGTCTCCTACGAGCAGTACTTC.

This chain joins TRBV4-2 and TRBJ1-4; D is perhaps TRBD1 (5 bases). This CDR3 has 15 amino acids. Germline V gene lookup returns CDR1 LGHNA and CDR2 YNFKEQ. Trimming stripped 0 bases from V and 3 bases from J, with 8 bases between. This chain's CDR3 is CASSQDGASNEKLFF. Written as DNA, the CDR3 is TGTGCCAGCAGCCAAGATGGGGCCTCTAATGAAAAACTGTTTTTT.